The 17 T cell receptor beta chains in this list originate from one sample, sequenced in a study of CXCR3-negative and CXCR3-positive naive CD8 T cells. Their cognate antigens are unknown. UMI labels and 5' RACE were used to prepare the TRB cDNA libraries. TCRdb reanalyzed the 5' RACE reads, giving one entry per CDR3 protein sequence and no DNA. The sample table sets out more than 80,000 distinct CDR3 sequences. Findings and caveats of the study: Hydrophobicity of TRB CDR3s was greater in CXCR3-positive naive cells than in CXCR3-negative naive cells.

Sequenced: naive CXCR3+ CD8+ T cells from blood. The sample's subset: CD45RO-CCR7+CD27+CD95- naive CD8+ T cells expressing CXCR3 (TNR3+). These receptors were obtained from a human donor in good health. Some clones in this sample may be carry-over from other donors' samples.

This sequence joins TRBV7-9 and TRBJ2-7; TCRdb names TRBD2, which stays unverified in the absence of DNA. The germline CDR1 and CDR2 sequences are SEHNR and FQNEAQ (reference sequence). The CDR3 runs 12 residues. This CDR3 is CASSRPRNEQYF.

The gene calls are TRBV28 and TRBJ2-2; TCRdb's D gene call, TRBD1, goes unchecked for lack of DNA. The CDR3 has 15 amino acids. Germline V gives CDR1 MDHEN, CDR2 SYDVKM. CDR3 residues: CASRPGQGDTGELFF. The whole variable domain, filled in from reference TRBV28 and TRBJ2-2, reads DVKVTQSSRYLVKRTGEKVFLECVQDMDHENMFWYRQDPGLGLRLIYFSYDVKMKEKGDIPEGYSVSREKKERFSLILESASTNQTSMYLCASRPGQGDTGELFFGEGSRLTVL.

This chain joins TRBV7-8 and TRBJ2-1; TCRdb lists TRBD1, though no DNA is available to test this call. The CDR3 runs to 15 residues. CDR1 is SGHVS and CDR2 is FQNEAQ in the germline V gene. The CDR3 spells CASSPTRGAYNEQFF.

CDR3 in amino acids: CASHADPDTEAFF. The gene calls are TRBV19 and TRBJ1-1; TCRdb's D call of TRBD1 is untestable without DNA. The CDR3 spans 13 residues. Germline-derived CDR1 and CDR2 are LNHDA and SQIVND (reference sequence).

The V call is TRBV5-1, the J call TRBJ2-1; the TRBD2 assignment by TCRdb is unverifiable without DNA. Germline V gene lookup returns CDR1 SGHRS and CDR2 YFSETQ. This CDR3 spans 17 amino acids. The CDR3 loop reads CASSLGGDFRSYNEQFF.

The chain employs TRBV7-2 and TRBJ2-2; TCRdb reports TRBD2, a call that lacks DNA to check it against. The CDR3 length is 15 residues. In germline, CDR1 is SGHTA, CDR2 FQGNSA. The CDR3: CASAITSGNTGELFF. Variable domain in full (rest from reference TRBV7-2 and TRBJ2-2): GAGVSQSPSNKVTEKGKDVELRCDPISGHTALYWYRQSLGQGLEFLIYFQGNSAPDKSGLPSDRFSAERTGGSVSTLTIQRTQQEDSAVYLCASAITSGNTGELFFGEGSRLTVL.

This rearrangement joins TRBV6-4 to TRBJ2-7; as DNA is missing, the TRBD1 call by TCRdb cannot be tested. CDR1 and CDR2 from the germline V gene are MRHNA and SNTAGT. The CDR3 has 13 residues. The CDR3 reads CASSAQGGYEQYF.

The CDR3 here is CASLGGQETQYF. V and J are TRBV28 and TRBJ2-5; TCRdb proposes TRBD1, but this gene call is untestable without DNA. CDR1 MDHEN and CDR2 SYDVKM come from the germline V gene. This CDR3 has 12 residues.

The chain links TRBV29-1 to TRBJ2-1; TCRdb picks TRBD2, but there is no DNA to check that call. The CDR3 contains 14 residues. Per germline, CDR1 SQVTM and CDR2 ANQGSEA. The chain's CDR3 is CSVAGLPLRNEQFF.

This chain connects TRBV27 to TRBJ2-7. Germline V gene sequence: CDR1 MNHEY, CDR2 SMNVEV (reference sequence). The CDR3 covers 14 residues. The CDR3 sequence: CASSLVYPYSSQYF.

The chain couples TRBV20-1 to TRBJ2-7; the TCRdb D gene call, TRBD2, has no DNA to confirm it. Germline assignment: CDR1 DFQATT and CDR2 SNEGSKA (reference sequence). The CDR3 spans 13 residues. The CDR3 loop is CSTPSDGLNEQYF.

This sequence joins TRBV9 and TRBJ2-2; TCRdb's assignment of TRBD1 cannot be checked, as there is no DNA. The germline V gene has CDR1 SGDLS and CDR2 YYNGEE. CDR3 length equals 17 residues. CDR3 protein: CASNEDRLNPNTGELFF.

This chain's CDR3 is CASGQGYYNEQFF. V is TRBV27 and J is TRBJ2-1; absent DNA, TCRdb's TRBD1 call cannot be checked. CDR3 length: 13 amino acids. The V gene's germline CDR1 is MNHEY and CDR2 SMNVEV (reference sequence).

The genes are TRBV27 and TRBJ2-3; TCRdb designates TRBD2, a call that cannot be tested without DNA. Germline CDR1 is MNHEY and CDR2 is SMNVEV (reference sequence). The CDR3 consists of 13 residues. The CDR3: CASMRLGAHTQYF.

V is TRBV4-1 and J is TRBJ2-5. CDR3 length: 15 amino acids. Per the germline V gene, CDR1 is MGHRA and CDR2 is YSYEKL. CDR3 loop: CASSQDSVVPETQYF.

The chain combines TRBV28 with TRBJ1-5; the TCRdb call, TRBD1, lacks DNA for checking. CDR3 size: 16 residues. From germline, CDR1 is MDHEN and CDR2 SYDVKM. The CDR3 here is CASTPDRTFRGQPQHF.

The chain employs TRBV7-8 and TRBJ2-7. This CDR3 is 17 amino acids long. Per the germline V gene, CDR1 is SGHVS and CDR2 is FQNEAQ. This CDR3 reads CASSLVETIGYLHEQYF.